The 27 T cell receptor beta chains below come from one sample, sequenced in a study of control samples from healthy donors and cancer patients. Produced via immunoSEQ multiplex PCR; TCRdb's table is partial and in-frame only. The repertoire holds 100,000 to 150,000 clones, with approximately 90% as singletons. Specimen: blood. The receptors come from a man in his late teens or twenties in good health.

This clone was found once. The V gene is TRBV7-9, the J gene TRBJ2-7, with D hard to call. From germline, CDR1 is SEHNR and CDR2 FQNEAQ (reference sequence). V dropped 3 bases and J dropped 0 bases, with 6 bases sitting between them. This CDR3 region has 13 residues. The CDR3 DNA sequence: TGTGCCAGCAGCTTCCGGGCCTCCTACGAGCAGTACTTC. Translation: CASSFRASYEQYF.

The chain is built from TRBV6-6 and TRBJ1-4, with D maybe TRBD1 (6 bases). The V gene lost 8 bases and the J gene lost 5 bases, with 15 bases spanning the gap. This CDR3 has 14 amino acids. CDR1 and CDR2 from the germline V gene are MNHNY and SVGAGI (reference sequence). In DNA, the CDR3 is TGTGCCAGCCATCCGGGACACTTAAATGAAAAACTGTTTTTT. Protein product: CASHPGHLNEKLFF.

The CDR3 sequence is CTSSRLAGGPRDETQYF. The CDR3 region has the DNA TGCACCAGCAGCCGGCTAGCGGGAGGGCCGCGAGATGAGACCCAGTACTTC. This chain uses TRBV1 with TRBJ2-5; TRBD2, the table's D call, was not compared with the DNA. TRBV1 is a recognized pseudogene. The CDR3 sequence is 17 residues long.

This chain joins TRBV5-1 and TRBJ2-3, with 7 bases that match TRBD1. Germline V CDR1 and CDR2: SGHRS, YFSETQ. The CDR3 is 15 residues long. V shed 0 bases, J shed 1 base, and the junction held 2 bases outside the gene matches. In DNA, the CDR3 is TGCGCCAGCAGCTTGGAAGGGACAGGCACAGATACGCAGTATTTT. Protein sequence: CASSLEGTGTDTQYF.

A single count supports this clone. The chain employs TRBV6-5 and TRBJ2-1; D unclear. This CDR3 comprises 12 residues. The V and J ends lost 0 bases and 5 bases respectively, with 2 bases between them. Germline assignment: CDR1 MNHEY and CDR2 SVGAGI. This CDR3 is CASSYSNNEQFF. The CDR3, as DNA: TGTGCCAGCAGTTACTCTAACAATGAGCAGTTCTTC.

The count of this clone is one. The chain couples TRBV14 to TRBJ2-2; D call uncertain. Germline CDR1 is SGHDN and CDR2 is FVKESK. The CDR3 covers 14 residues. With 0 bases removed from V and 1 base from J, the gap between germline ends came to 3 bases. The CDR3 coding sequence is TGTGCCAGCAGCCAAGATTGGAACACCGGGGAGCTGTTTTTT. Amino acids: CASSQDWNTGELFF.

V usage is TRBV5-1 and J usage is TRBJ1-1; D may be TRBD1 (5 bases). CDR3 size: 17 residues. Trimming shortened V by 7 bases and J by 4 bases, and 26 bases separated the two germline ends. Germline lookup yields CDR1 SGHRS and CDR2 YFSETQ. The CDR3 loop is CASRSTPGSMMFTEAFF. CDR3 in DNA: TGCGCCAGCCGTTCAACCCCAGGGTCAATGATGTTCACTGAAGCTTTCTTT.

The chain combines TRBV11-2 with TRBJ1-1, with a weak D call TRBD1 (6 bases). V gave up 5 bases and J gave up 6 bases, with 16 bases separating them. From germline, CDR1 is SGHAT and CDR2 FQNNGV. The CDR3 totals 14 residues. CDR3 sequence (DNA): TGTGCCAGCAGCAACCGGGACACAGGCCCTGAAGCTTTCTTT. Protein product: CASSNRDTGPEAFF.

The genes are TRBV28 and TRBJ1-3; no definite D call. Trimming shortened V by 3 bases and J by 1 base, and 7 bases separated the two germline ends. The length of the CDR3 is 14 residues. Germline loops: CDR1 MDHEN, CDR2 SYDVKM. The CDR3 reads CASSFSRSGNTIYF. For the CDR3, the DNA is TGTGCCAGCAGTTTTTCGAGGTCTGGAAACACCATATATTTT.

The chain is built from TRBV24-1 and TRBJ2-6; weak D call: TRBD1 (5 bases). The germline V gene has CDR1 KGHDR and CDR2 SFDVKD. The V end lost 3 bases, the J end lost 2 bases, and 10 bases lay between the germline ends. The CDR3 contains 16 residues. This CDR3 is CATSDHPRAGANVLTF. CDR3 coding DNA: TGTGCCACCAGTGATCACCCCAGGGCTGGGGCCAACGTCCTGACTTTC.

The V gene is TRBV15, the J gene TRBJ1-4, with 8 nucleotides matching TRBD1. The germline gives CDR1 LNHNV, CDR2 YYDKDF (reference sequence). The CDR3 covers 15 residues. The V and J ends lost 3 bases and 4 bases, in that order; junction bases with no gene match: 4. In nucleotides, the CDR3 is TGTGCCACCAGCAGGTCGACAGGGGTTAATGAAAAACTGTTTTTT. Translation: CATSRSTGVNEKLFF.

The chain links TRBV28 to TRBJ2-5; 7 bases align to TRBD1. The CDR3 has 12 residues. CDR1 and CDR2 (germline): MDHEN, SYDVKM. V shed 7 bases and J 4 bases; nucleotides not matched to a gene: 3. As DNA, the CDR3 is TGTGCCAGCACCGACAGGGTAGAGACCCAGTACTTC. Translation gives CASTDRVETQYF.

The chain recombines TRBV11-3 with TRBJ1-2, with 7 bases aligning to TRBD1. The CDR3 extends over 13 amino acids. The germline V gene encodes CDR1 SGHNT and CDR2 YENEEA. J gave up 4 bases and V 3 bases, and 2 bases lay outside the gene matches. The CDR3 here is CASSLDRLYGYTF. The CDR3 bases are TGTGCCAGCAGCTTGGACAGGCTCTATGGCTACACCTTC.

The count of this clone is one. V usage is TRBV7-9 and J usage is TRBJ1-1; possible D gene TRBD1, 6 bases. The CDR3 is 13 amino acids. CDR1 SEHNR and CDR2 FQNEAQ come from the germline V gene (reference sequence). V lost 6 bases, J lost 7 bases, and 15 bases lay in between. CDR3 sequence (DNA): TGTGCCAGCAGTTTTATCTCAGGGGTTGAAGCTTTCTTT. Encoded protein: CASSFISGVEAFF.

The chain uses TRBV18 and TRBJ1-2; 11 nucleotides align to TRBD1. The germline CDR1 and CDR2 sequences are KGHSH and LQKENI. Trimming at V came to 3 bases and at J to 5 bases, leaving 5 bases not matched to a gene. The CDR3 length is 15 residues. This CDR3 is CASSPGQGAEYGYTF. CDR3 nucleotide sequence: TGTGCCAGCTCACCCGGACAGGGGGCGGAATATGGCTACACCTTC.

There are many counts of this clone. The chain carries TRBV7-6 and TRBJ2-7; 14 nucleotides line up with TRBD2. From germline, CDR1 is SGHVS and CDR2 FNYEAQ. Unmatched junction bases numbered 2, after V lost 5 bases and J lost 2 bases. The CDR3 runs 15 residues. DNA for the CDR3: TGTGCCAGCAGCAAGACTAGCGGGGGGGCCTACGAGCAGTACTTC. Translation: CASSKTSGGAYEQYF.

V is TRBV5-1 and J is TRBJ2-3; D remains unclear. The V and J ends lost 0 bases and 3 bases respectively, with 11 bases between them. Germline V gene data show CDR1 as SGHRS and CDR2 as YFSETQ. The CDR3 totals 15 residues. CDR3 sequence (DNA): TGCGCCAGCAGCTTGGGAACTGGTTTTACAGATACGCAGTATTTT. This codes for CASSLGTGFTDTQYF.

The chain is built from TRBV9 and TRBJ1-5, with unresolved D. In germline, CDR1 is SGDLS, CDR2 YYNGEE. V dropped 0 bases and J dropped 2 bases, with 9 bases sitting between them. The CDR3 sequence is 15 residues long. CDR3 sequence reads: CASSVDGGGNQPQHF. CDR3 DNA: TGTGCCAGCAGCGTAGACGGTGGGGGCAATCAGCCCCAGCATTTT. The entire variable domain, with the rest obtained from reference TRBV9 and TRBJ1-5, is as follows: DSGVTQTPKHLITATGQRVTLRCSPRSGDLSVYWYQQSLDQGLQFLIQYYNGEERAKGNILERFSAQQFPDLHSELNLSSLELGDSALYFCASSVDGGGNQPQHFGDGTRLSIL.

V and J are TRBV6-6 and TRBJ2-1; D may be TRBD2 (5 bases). V lost 5 bases, J lost 6 bases, and 23 bases lay in between. From germline, CDR1 is MNHNY and CDR2 SVGAGI (reference sequence). This CDR3 is built from 17 residues. The CDR3 sequence is CASSPGLTAAAANEQFF. Here the CDR3 DNA reads TGTGCCAGCAGTCCGGGGTTAACAGCCGCAGCGGCCAATGAGCAGTTCTTC.

The rearrangement uses TRBV19 and TRBJ1-4; perhaps TRBD1 as D (5 bases). The CDR3 is 14 amino acids. CDR1 and CDR2 (germline): LNHDA, SQIVND (reference sequence). Trimming took 6 bases from V and 4 from J, leaving 12 bases between them. The CDR3, as DNA: TGTGCCAGTAGGAGCAGGGTCCTTAATGAAAAACTGTTTTTT. The encoded protein is CASRSRVLNEKLFF.

The chain recombines TRBV19 with TRBJ1-2; TRBD1 matches at 8 bases. Germline CDR1 reads LNHDA; CDR2 reads SQIVND (reference sequence). The CDR3 spans 13 residues. Trimming took 3 bases from V and 8 from J; bases not matched to a gene: 5. The chain's CDR3 is CASSMEQGDGYTF. The CDR3 coding sequence is TGTGCCAGTAGTATGGAACAGGGGGACGGCTACACCTTC.

This rearrangement joins TRBV5-1 to TRBJ2-5, with 10 nucleotides matching TRBD1. The junction had 5 bases not matched to a gene; V was cut back by 2 bases and J by 1 base. There are 16 residues in the CDR3. Germline V CDR1 and CDR2: SGHRS, YFSETQ. CDR3 nucleotides: TGCGCCAGCAGCTTAAGACAGGGGGCCTTCCAAGAGACCCAGTACTTC. Translating it yields CASSLRQGAFQETQYF. Full variable domain (outside the CDR3, taken from reference TRBV5-1 and TRBJ2-5): KAGVTQTPRYLIKTRGQQVTLSCSPISGHRSVSWYQQTPGQGLQFLFEYFSETQRNKGNFPGRFSGRQFSNSRSEMNVSTLELGDSALYLCASSLRQGAFQETQYFGPGTRLLVL.

The chain combines TRBV4-1 with TRBJ2-7; D is unclear. From germline, CDR1 is MGHRA and CDR2 YSYEKL. Trimming took off 4 bases at V and 1 base at J, with 17 bases between the two ends. CDR3 length equals 16 residues. Here the CDR3 reads CASSLMGSLASYEQYF. CDR3 nucleotide sequence: TGCGCCAGCAGCCTAATGGGTAGTCTCGCGTCCTACGAGCAGTACTTC.

The V call is TRBV30, the J call TRBJ1-6, with 10 nucleotides matching TRBD1. The CDR3 loop spans 13 amino acids. Germline CDR1 is GTSNPN and CDR2 is SVGIG (reference sequence). Germline trimming cut 5 bases from V and 10 bases from J; bases unmatched to any gene: 5. Here the CDR3 DNA reads TGTGCCTGGGCCGGGACAGGGGTATCACCCCTCCACTTT. Amino acids: CAWAGTGVSPLHF. The full variable domain, in which reference TRBV30 and TRBJ1-6 provide the parts outside the CDR3, is SQTIHQWPATLVQPVGSPLSLECTVEGTSNPNLYWYRQAAGRGLQLLFYSVGIGQISSEVPQNLSASRPQDRQFILSSKKLLLSDSGFYLCAWAGTGVSPLHFGNGTRLTVT.

V gene TRBV4-2 combines with J gene TRBJ1-3, with D uncertain. The CDR3 has 15 residues. Germline assignment: CDR1 LGHNA and CDR2 YNFKEQ. V gave up 0 bases and J gave up 10 bases, with 16 bases separating them. The CDR3 DNA reads TGTGCCAGCAGCCAAGACCGGGCAGTCGGTTGGACCATATATTTT. It specifies CASSQDRAVGWTIYF.

In DNA form, the CDR3 reads TGTGCCAGCAGCTTAGCGGGACTTACAGGGGAGAAACTGTTTTTT. It specifies CASSLAGLTGEKLFF. The rearrangement links TRBV7-9 to TRBJ1-4; TRBD1 agrees at 7 bases. CDR1 is SEHNR, CDR2 FQNEAQ, per germline (reference sequence). The CDR3 consists of 15 residues. After removal of 0 bases from V and 11 bases from J, the junction contained 9 bases not matched to a gene.

V usage is TRBV6-6 and J usage is TRBJ1-2; TRBD1 matches 7 bases. The CDR3 loop spans 16 amino acids. Germline CDR1 MNHNY, CDR2 SVGAGI (reference sequence). Trimming at V came to 6 bases and at J to 7 bases, leaving 17 bases not matched to a gene. The CDR3 here is CASSYRLGTVNGGYTF. CDR3 sequence (DNA): TGTGCCAGCAGCTACCGACTCGGGACAGTTAATGGTGGCTACACCTTC.